This entry concerns a single TCR beta chain. This entry is derived from a study of T cells in Graves' hyperthyroidism and ophthalmopathy. Study as a whole: Blood from the periphery was taken at initial diagnosis, before any treatment.

TCR beta CDR3 sequences were amplified from RNA transcripts. HTBI primers were used for first-round RT-PCR of the TCR CDR3. TCRdb re-derived calls from the multiplex PCR reads in MiXCR, one entry per CDR3 protein. The sample has a few hundred thousand distinct CDR3 sequences, roughly 14% seen once. This CDR3 comprises 16 residues. V was clipped by 1 base and J by 3 bases, with 15 bases between them. Germline values: CDR1 MGHRA, CDR2 YSYEKL. The source of this sequence is a woman in her twenties or thirties with Graves' hyperthyroidism that later progressed to Graves' ophthalmopathy. The V call is TRBV4-1, the J call TRBJ2-5; perhaps TRBD2 as D (6 bases). The source material was blood. The CDR3 sequence is CASSQGLGGGKETQYF. The CDR3 bases are TGCGCCAGCAGCCAAGGACTAGGCGGTGGGAAAGAGACCCAGTACTTC.